This T cell receptor beta chain was recovered during a study of cytomegalovirus exposure and HLA in healthy donors. Study in general: Inside one of the first data releases sat around 86 million unique TCRs taken from HLA-typed donors. Study-level findings and limits: Presence/absence analyses supposed approximately even sequencing depth among donors. Investigators reported more than 150 TCR beta chains as tied to cytomegalovirus.

Unrecorded immune exposures were likely, despite nominal health at sampling. This CDR3 region has 14 residues. V lost 5 bases and J lost 3; bases outside the gene matches: 4. Germline V gives CDR1 MNHEY, CDR2 SMNVEV (reference sequence). In the case of this clone: Antigen unknown.

PCR employed 60 Vbeta and 13 Jbeta primers. The assay was immunoSEQ multiplex PCR, and TCRdb's table has in-frame clones only and misses some. Its listing shows 60,000 or so clones. V and J are TRBV27 and TRBJ1-1, with 9 positions matching TRBD1. This receptor was obtained from a woman aged 18-29 years in good health and CMV-seronegative. The sequencing input was PBMCs. CDR3 loop: CASSPRTGDTEAFF. The CDR3 DNA follows: TGTGCCAGCAGTCCACGGACAGGGGACACTGAAGCTTTCTTT.